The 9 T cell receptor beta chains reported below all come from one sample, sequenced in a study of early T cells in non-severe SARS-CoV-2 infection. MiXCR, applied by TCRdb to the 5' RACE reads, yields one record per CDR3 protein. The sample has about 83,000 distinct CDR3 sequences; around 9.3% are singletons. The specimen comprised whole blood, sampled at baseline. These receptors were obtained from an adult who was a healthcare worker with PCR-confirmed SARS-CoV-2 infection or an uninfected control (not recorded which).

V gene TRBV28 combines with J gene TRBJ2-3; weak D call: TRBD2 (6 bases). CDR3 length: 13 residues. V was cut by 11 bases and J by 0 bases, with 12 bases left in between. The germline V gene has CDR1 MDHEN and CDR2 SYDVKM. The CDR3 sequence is CAARDSSTDTQYF. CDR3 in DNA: TGTGCCGCTCGGGACTCTAGCACAGATACGCAGTATTTT.

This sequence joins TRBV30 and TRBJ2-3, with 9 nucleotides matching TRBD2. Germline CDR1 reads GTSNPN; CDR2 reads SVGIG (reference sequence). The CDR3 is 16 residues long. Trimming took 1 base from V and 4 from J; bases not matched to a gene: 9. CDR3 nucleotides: TGTGCCTGGAGTGCTCTTGCGGGAGGGCCGGCAGATACGCAGTATTTT. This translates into CAWSALAGGPADTQYF.

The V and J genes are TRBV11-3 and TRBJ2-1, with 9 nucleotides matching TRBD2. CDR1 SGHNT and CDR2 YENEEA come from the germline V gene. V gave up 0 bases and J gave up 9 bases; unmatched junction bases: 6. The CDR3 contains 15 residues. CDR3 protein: CASSLEAGGQGEQFF. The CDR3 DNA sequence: TGTGCCAGCAGCTTAGAGGCGGGAGGGCAAGGTGAGCAGTTCTTC.

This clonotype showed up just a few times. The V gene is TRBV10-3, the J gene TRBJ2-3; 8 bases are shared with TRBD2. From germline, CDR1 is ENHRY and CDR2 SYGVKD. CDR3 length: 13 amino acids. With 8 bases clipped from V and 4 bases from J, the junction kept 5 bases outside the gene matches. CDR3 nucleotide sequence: TGTGCCATCGGGCCGGGAGGGCCAGATACGCAGTATTTT. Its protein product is CAIGPGGPDTQYF.

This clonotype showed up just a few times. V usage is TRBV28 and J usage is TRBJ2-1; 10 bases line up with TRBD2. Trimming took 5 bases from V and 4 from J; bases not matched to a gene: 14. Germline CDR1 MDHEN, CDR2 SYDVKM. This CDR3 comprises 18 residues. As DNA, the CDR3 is TGTGCCAGCAGTGGGTCAGGGTCCGGGGGACTAGCGTACAATGAGCAGTTCTTC. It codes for CASSGSGSGGLAYNEQFF.

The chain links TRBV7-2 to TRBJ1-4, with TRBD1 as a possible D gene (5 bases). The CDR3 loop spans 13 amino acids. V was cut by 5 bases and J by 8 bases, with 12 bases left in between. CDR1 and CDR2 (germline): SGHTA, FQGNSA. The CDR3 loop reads CASSRGGIEKLFF. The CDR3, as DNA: TGTGCCAGCAGCCGGGGGGGAATCGAAAAACTGTTTTTT.

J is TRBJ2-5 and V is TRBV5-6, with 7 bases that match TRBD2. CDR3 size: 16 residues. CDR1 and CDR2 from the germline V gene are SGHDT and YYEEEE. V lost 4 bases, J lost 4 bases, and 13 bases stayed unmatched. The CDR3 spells CASSPAAGAFGETQYF. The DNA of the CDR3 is TGTGCCAGCAGCCCTGCCGCGGGAGCATTCGGAGAGACCCAGTACTTC.

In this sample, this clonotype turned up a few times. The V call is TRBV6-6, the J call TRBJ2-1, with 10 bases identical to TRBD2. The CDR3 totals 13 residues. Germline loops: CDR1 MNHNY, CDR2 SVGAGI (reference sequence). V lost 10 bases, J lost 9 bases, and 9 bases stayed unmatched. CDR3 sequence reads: CAILLAGSGEQFF. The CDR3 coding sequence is TGTGCCATCCTACTAGCGGGGTCCGGTGAGCAGTTCTTC.

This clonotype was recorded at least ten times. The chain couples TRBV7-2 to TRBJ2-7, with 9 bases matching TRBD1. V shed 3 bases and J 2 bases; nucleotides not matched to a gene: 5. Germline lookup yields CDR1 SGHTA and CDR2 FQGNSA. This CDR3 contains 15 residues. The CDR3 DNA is TGTGCCAGCAGCTTTACCACAGGGGGCCCCTACGAGCAGTACTTC. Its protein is CASSFTTGGPYEQYF.